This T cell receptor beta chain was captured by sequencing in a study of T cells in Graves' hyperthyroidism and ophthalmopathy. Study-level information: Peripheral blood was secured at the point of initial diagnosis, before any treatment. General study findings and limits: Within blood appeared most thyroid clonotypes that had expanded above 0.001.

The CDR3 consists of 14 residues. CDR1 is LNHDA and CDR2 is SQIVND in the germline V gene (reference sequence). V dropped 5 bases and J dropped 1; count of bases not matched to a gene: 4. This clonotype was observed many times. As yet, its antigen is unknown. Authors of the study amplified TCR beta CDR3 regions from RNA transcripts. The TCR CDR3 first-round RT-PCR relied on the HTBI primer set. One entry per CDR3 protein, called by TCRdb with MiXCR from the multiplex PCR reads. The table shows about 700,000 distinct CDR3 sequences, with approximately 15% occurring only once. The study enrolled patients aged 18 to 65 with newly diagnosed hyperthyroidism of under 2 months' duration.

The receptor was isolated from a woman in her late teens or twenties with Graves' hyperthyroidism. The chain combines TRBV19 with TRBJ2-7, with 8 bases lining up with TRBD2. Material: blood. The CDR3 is CASSFSGKSYEQYF. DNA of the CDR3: TGTGCCAGTAGTTTTAGCGGGAAATCCTACGAGCAGTACTTC.